Listed here are 32 T cell receptor beta chains from one sample, sequenced in a study of blood T cell repertoires in COVID-19. The assay was immunoSEQ multiplex PCR, and TCRdb's table has in-frame clones only and misses some. The sample yields around 70,000 clones, 65% to 85% seen once. The source material was peripheral blood. These TCRs come from a woman over 75 with active or convalescent COVID-19.

This clone showed up just once. The V and J genes are TRBV4-3 and TRBJ2-7; maybe TRBD2 (6 bases). CDR3 length: 18 amino acids. Germline V gene lookup returns CDR1 LGHNA and CDR2 YSLEER. V gave up 0 bases and J gave up 0 bases, with 18 bases separating them. CDR3 coding DNA: TGCGCCAGCAGCCAAGACACTAGGGACTCTACGAGCTCCTACGAGCAGTACTTC. It is translated as CASSQDTRDSTSSYEQYF.

The chain uses TRBV28 and TRBJ1-5, with 9 bases lining up with TRBD1. This CDR3 spans 17 amino acids. Germline CDR1 and CDR2: MDHEN and SYDVKM. The V segment lost 5 bases and the J segment 3 bases; nucleotides outside the gene matches: 11. The CDR3 sequence is CASSTPTGTGNNQPQHF. The DNA for the CDR3 is TGTGCCAGCAGTACCCCCACCGGGACAGGGAACAATCAGCCCCAGCATTTT. The full variable domain, its missing parts supplied by reference TRBV28 and TRBJ1-5, is DVKVTQSSRYLVKRTGEKVFLECVQDMDHENMFWYRQDPGLGLRLIYFSYDVKMKEKGDIPEGYSVSREKKERFSLILESASTNQTSMYLCASSTPTGTGNNQPQHFGDGTRLSIL.

This clone was seen more than once but under ten times. The V and J genes are TRBV30 and TRBJ1-3; unclear D gene. V lost 3 bases to trimming and J lost 0 bases, with 9 bases between them. The CDR3 has 14 residues. Germline V lookup: CDR1 GTSNPN, CDR2 SVGIG (reference sequence). The CDR3 spells CAWSMHSSGNTIYF. The CDR3 region has the DNA TGTGCCTGGAGCATGCATAGCTCTGGAAACACCATATATTTT.

This rearrangement joins TRBV19 to TRBJ2-1, with TRBD2 matching 8 bases. The CDR3 has 17 residues. Germline V gene sequence: CDR1 LNHDA, CDR2 SQIVND (reference sequence). Unmatched junction bases numbered 15, after V lost 4 bases and J lost 7 bases. The CDR3 loop reads CASSNPIGRGVGNEQFF. CDR3 coding DNA: TGTGCCAGTAGTAACCCCATCGGGCGGGGGGTCGGGAATGAGCAGTTCTTC.

The chain links TRBV28 to TRBJ2-1, with D possibly TRBD1 on 5 matching bases. The V gene lost 8 bases and the J gene lost 8 bases, with 10 bases spanning the gap. From germline, CDR1 is MDHEN and CDR2 SYDVKM. CDR3 size: 11 residues. The CDR3 nucleotides read TGTGCCAGCTTGGGGCCCGATGAGCAGTTCTTC. Encoded protein: CASLGPDEQFF.

V usage is TRBV12-3 or TRBV12-4 and J usage is TRBJ2-7; 8 positions match TRBD1. CDR3 size: 13 residues. Trimming cost V 6 bases and J 6 bases; bases outside gene matches: 7. The CDR3 loop is CASRPGQVSEQYF. The CDR3 region has the DNA TGTGCCAGCAGACCGGGACAGGTCTCCGAGCAGTACTTC.

This chain uses TRBV28 with TRBJ2-7, with D perhaps matching TRBD1 (6 bases). CDR1 MDHEN and CDR2 SYDVKM come from the germline V gene. The CDR3 totals 14 residues. V lost 5 bases and J 7 bases, leaving 18 bases between the germline ends. CDR3 residues: CASSNPDSIREQYF. The CDR3 coding sequence is TGTGCCAGCAGTAACCCGGACAGTATTCGAGAGCAGTACTTC.

The J gene is TRBJ1-6, the V gene TRBV28; weak D call: TRBD1 (6 bases). The germline V gene has CDR1 MDHEN and CDR2 SYDVKM. The germline V and J ends were trimmed by 8 bases and 7 bases, with 18 bases remaining between them. The CDR3 runs 15 residues. The CDR3 loop is CASAGQTVTNSPLHF. CDR3 nucleotide sequence: TGTGCCAGCGCCGGACAGACTGTAACAAATTCACCCCTCCACTTT.

This clone appeared a single time. The CDR3 region is CASSLGLAVNTGELFF. DNA of the CDR3: TGCGCCAGCAGCTTAGGGCTAGCGGTCAACACCGGGGAGCTGTTTTTT. The chain joins TRBV5-1 to TRBJ2-2, with 7 bases lining up with TRBD2. Trimming took 2 bases from V and 2 from J; bases not matched to a gene: 6. The CDR3 is made up of 16 amino acids. Per germline, CDR1 SGHRS and CDR2 YFSETQ.

CDR3 sequence reads: CASRDREVAGELFF. Written as DNA, the CDR3 is TGTGCCAGCAGGGACAGGGAAGTGGCCGGGGAGCTGTTTTTT. The chain employs TRBV6-5 and TRBJ2-2; TRBD1 matches at 8 bases. J lost 6 bases, V lost 6 bases, and 6 bases had no gene match. Per germline, CDR1 MNHEY and CDR2 SVGAGI. The CDR3 consists of 14 residues.

This rearrangement joins TRBV4-1 to TRBJ2-2; 9 bases fit TRBD2. The CDR3 length is 18 residues. CDR1 MGHRA and CDR2 YSYEKL come from the germline V gene. After removal of 4 bases from V and 0 bases from J, the junction contained 9 bases not matched to a gene. The CDR3 is CASSRESVAGANTGELFF. The CDR3 coding sequence is TGCGCCAGCAGCCGAGAAAGTGTAGCGGGGGCGAACACCGGGGAGCTGTTTTTT.

The rearrangement joins TRBV6-5 to TRBJ2-2; no definite D call. The CDR3 consists of 13 residues. CDR1 and CDR2 from the germline V gene are MNHEY and SVGAGI. The V gene lost 10 bases and the J gene lost 2 bases, with 11 bases spanning the gap. The CDR3 DNA is TGTGCCACAATGACGGGTAACACCGGGGAGCTGTTTTTT. It is translated as CATMTGNTGELFF.

The V and J genes are TRBV28 and TRBJ2-1; 8 nucleotides agree with TRBD1. Germline V gene sequence: CDR1 MDHEN, CDR2 SYDVKM. J was trimmed by 5 bases and V by 5 bases; bases with no gene match: 11. This CDR3 is built from 16 residues. CDR3 bases: TGTGCCAGCAGTGGGCCAGGGACAGGAGATAACAATGAGCAGTTCTTC. As protein: CASSGPGTGDNNEQFF. Full variable domain (missing parts from reference TRBV28 and TRBJ2-1): DVKVTQSSRYLVKRTGEKVFLECVQDMDHENMFWYRQDPGLGLRLIYFSYDVKMKEKGDIPEGYSVSREKKERFSLILESASTNQTSMYLCASSGPGTGDNNEQFFGPGTRLTVL.

The chain has TRBV4-3 and TRBJ2-3; a weak D match, TRBD1 (6 bases). This CDR3 has 13 residues. Germline V gene data show CDR1 as LGHNA and CDR2 as YSLEER. The V and J ends lost 1 base and 6 bases respectively, with 8 bases between them. The CDR3: CASSQVQGDTQYF. DNA of the CDR3: TGCGCCAGCAGCCAAGTGCAGGGGGATACGCAGTATTTT.

This clone has only a few counts. The chain has TRBV7-9 and TRBJ1-1; 8 bases are a match to TRBD1. J lost 3 bases, V lost 5 bases, and 11 bases had no gene match. Germline V lookup: CDR1 SEHNR, CDR2 FQNEAQ (reference sequence). CDR3 length equals 16 residues. The CDR3 loop is CASSEGQGALHTEAFF. CDR3 bases: TGTGCCAGCAGCGAAGGACAGGGAGCCCTCCACACTGAAGCTTTCTTT.

The CDR3 DNA is TGTGCCAGCAGCTTTTTAAACCGGGACAGGGAGGATCAGCCCCAGCATTTT. Translated: CASSFLNRDREDQPQHF. The V and J genes are TRBV7-3 and TRBJ1-5, with TRBD1 matching 9 bases. Trimming cost V 3 bases and J 5 bases; bases outside gene matches: 11. Germline assignment: CDR1 SGHTA and CDR2 FQGTGA. This CDR3 region has 17 residues. Variable domain in full (rest from reference TRBV7-3 and TRBJ1-5): GAGVSQTPSNKVTEKGKYVELRCDPISGHTALYWYRQSLGQGPEFLIYFQGTGAADDSGLPNDRFFAVRPEGSVSTLKIQRTERGDSAVYLCASSFLNRDREDQPQHFGDGTRLSIL.

This clone has more than one count but fewer than ten. As DNA, the CDR3 is TGTGCCTCCAGGACAGGGAGGCTAGACGGCTACACCTTC. Amino acids: CASRTGRLDGYTF. V and J are TRBV30 and TRBJ1-2; TRBD1 agrees at 8 bases. Germline loops: CDR1 GTSNPN, CDR2 SVGIG (reference sequence). The V gene end was trimmed by 7 bases and the J gene end by 8 bases; junction bases not matched to a gene: 12. CDR3 length: 13 amino acids.

A few counts support this clone. V and J are TRBV18 and TRBJ1-1; no clear D gene. Germline CDR1 reads KGHSH; CDR2 reads LQKENI. V gave up 5 bases and J gave up 0 bases, with 10 bases separating them. The length of the CDR3 is 14 residues. CDR3 sequence (DNA): TGTGCCAGCTCAGTGCAGGCCTTGAACACTGAAGCTTTCTTT. It yields the protein CASSVQALNTEAFF.

J is TRBJ2-3 and V is TRBV7-3, with D uncertain. The ends were cut back, 0 bases at V and 2 bases at J, with 6 bases in the middle. This CDR3 has 14 residues. CDR1 and CDR2 (germline): SGHTA, FQGTGA. The CDR3 bases are TGTGCCAGCAGCTTAACTCCAGTCACAGATACGCAGTATTTT. As protein: CASSLTPVTDTQYF.

This clone has just a few counts. The V and J genes are TRBV18 and TRBJ1-6, with 7 bases matching TRBD1. The CDR3 is made up of 15 amino acids. Germline V gives CDR1 KGHSH, CDR2 LQKENI. With 6 bases clipped from V and 7 bases from J, the junction kept 9 bases outside the gene matches. CDR3 region: CASSLGDRTNSPLHF. CDR3 in DNA: TGTGCCAGCTCCCTAGGGGACAGAACAAATTCACCCCTCCACTTT.

The chain links TRBV5-1 to TRBJ2-3, with 8 bases identical to TRBD2. This CDR3 comprises 17 residues. Germline values: CDR1 SGHRS, CDR2 YFSETQ. Germline trimming cut 3 bases from V and 7 bases from J; bases unmatched to any gene: 16. The CDR3 DNA is TGCGCCAGCAGCTCCAGGACTAGCCCCCCTGCAGCCTATACGCAGTATTTT. This codes for CASSSRTSPPAAYTQYF.

This chain links TRBV7-2 with TRBJ1-5; TRBD1 matches 8 bases. Germline-derived CDR1 and CDR2 are SGHTA and FQGNSA. The CDR3 is 14 residues long. V was pared by 4 bases and J by 5 bases, with 4 bases of the junction left unmatched. CDR3 nucleotides: TGTGCCAGCAGCTCGACAGGGGCCCATCAGCCCCAGCATTTT. It is translated as CASSSTGAHQPQHF. Drawing the rest from reference TRBV7-2 and TRBJ1-5, the complete variable domain is GAGVSQSPSNKVTEKGKDVELRCDPISGHTALYWYRQSLGQGLEFLIYFQGNSAPDKSGLPSDRFSAERTGGSVSTLTIQRTQQEDSAVYLCASSSTGAHQPQHFGDGTRLSIL.

The DNA for the CDR3 is TGTGCCAGCAGCTTAGTGTCTACAGGGAGACGTTTCACTGAAGCTTTCTTT. Its protein is CASSLVSTGRRFTEAFF. The V call is TRBV7-9, the J call TRBJ1-1, with D perhaps matching TRBD1 (6 bases). The CDR3 is 17 residues long. Trimming stripped 1 base from V and 4 bases from J, with 19 bases between. Germline loops: CDR1 SEHNR, CDR2 FQNEAQ (reference sequence).

CDR3: CASSQGYTGGMNTEAFF. The CDR3 DNA follows: TGTGCCAGCAGCCAAGGGTACACAGGGGGCATGAACACTGAAGCTTTCTTT. The gene calls are TRBV4-2 and TRBJ1-1, with 9 bases fitting TRBD1. CDR1 LGHNA and CDR2 YNFKEQ come from the germline V gene. CDR3 length equals 17 residues. The ends lost 1 base at V and 0 bases at J; junction bases unmatched: 6.

The chain has TRBV5-4 and TRBJ1-6; no firm D call. The CDR3 is 15 amino acids. V was pared by 5 bases and J by 3 bases, with 12 bases between. Germline lookup yields CDR1 SGHNT and CDR2 YYREEE (reference sequence). CDR3 DNA sequence: TGTGCCAGCAGTCTAGAAAAGAACTATAATTCACCCCTCCACTTT. Translation: CASSLEKNYNSPLHF. Looking up the rest from reference TRBV5-4 and TRBJ1-6 gives the full variable domain: ETGVTQSPTHLIKTRGQQVTLRCSSQSGHNTVSWYQQALGQGPQFIFQYYREEENGRGNFPPRFSGLQFPNYSSELNVNALELDDSALYLCASSLEKNYNSPLHFGNGTRLTVT.

This chain joins TRBV29-1 and TRBJ2-3; D might be TRBD1 (5 bases). The CDR3 covers 12 residues. The V gene's germline CDR1 is SQVTM and CDR2 ANQGSEA. The V end lost 6 bases, the J end lost 2 bases, and 9 bases lay between the germline ends. CDR3 region: CSVRQFTDTQYF. The CDR3 DNA reads TGCAGCGTCCGACAGTTCACAGATACGCAGTATTTT.

This clone appeared once. The CDR3 bases are TGTGCCAGCAGTTTCAGAACTAATGAAAAACTGTTTTTT. Encoded protein: CASSFRTNEKLFF. The genes are TRBV27 and TRBJ1-4, with D hard to call. This CDR3 is 13 amino acids long. Per the germline V gene, CDR1 is MNHEY and CDR2 is SMNVEV (reference sequence). V was cut by 3 bases and J by 1 base, with 3 bases left in between.

This rearrangement joins TRBV7-9 to TRBJ2-5, with a weak D call TRBD1 (5 bases). Trimming left V 10 bases short and J 5 bases short, with 14 bases between. Germline V gives CDR1 SEHNR, CDR2 FQNEAQ (reference sequence). The CDR3 spans 12 residues. The CDR3 nucleotides are TGTGCCATACTCAGGGATTCTGAGACCCAGTACTTC. As protein: CAILRDSETQYF.

This clone was counted between two and nine times. This CDR3 reads CASSPGLAGVYEQFF. CDR3 bases: TGCGCCAGCAGCCCGGGACTAGCGGGAGTTTATGAGCAGTTCTTC. V gene TRBV5-1 combines with J gene TRBJ2-1; 14 bases match TRBD2. This CDR3 contains 15 residues. Per germline, CDR1 SGHRS and CDR2 YFSETQ. Losses at the gene ends were 4 bases for V and 8 bases for J; bases not matched to a gene: 5.

This clone was observed a single time. V and J are TRBV6-2 or TRBV6-3 and TRBJ1-2; 9 positions agree with TRBD1. Germline CDR1 MNHEY, CDR2 SVGEGT. Germline trimming cut 5 bases from V and 8 bases from J; bases unmatched to any gene: 18. The CDR3 spans 17 residues. The CDR3 is CASSRTGTGFRAYGYTF. Written as DNA, the CDR3 is TGTGCCAGCAGTCGGACCGGGACAGGGTTTCGTGCATACGGCTACACCTTC.

This clone was detected many times. V is TRBV11-2 and J is TRBJ1-6, with 9 bases lining up with TRBD1. The CDR3 spans 15 residues. Germline loops: CDR1 SGHAT, CDR2 FQNNGV. The junction had 10 bases not matched to a gene; V was cut back by 6 bases and J by 10 bases. CDR3 bases: TGTGCCAGCAGACCGGCCGGGACAGGGAACTCACCCCTCCACTTT. Residues: CASRPAGTGNSPLHF.

The CDR3 protein is CASSNELGNTIYF. The CDR3, as DNA: TGTGCCAGCAGTAATGAGCTAGGAAACACCATATATTTT. The chain joins TRBV2 to TRBJ1-3; no reliable D call. Trimming took off 5 bases at V and 4 bases at J, with 9 bases between the two ends. From germline, CDR1 is SNHLY and CDR2 FYNNEI. The CDR3 consists of 13 residues.